Each of the 2 T cell receptor beta chains below was sequenced from the same sample in a study of blood T cell repertoires in COVID-19. Clones were read by immunoSEQ multiplex PCR, and TCRdb kept only the in-frame ones, dropping some. The data contain some 200,000 clones, about 86% of them seen just once; the ten biggest clones take up 2% to 2.5%. Input material: peripheral blood. These TCRs come from a woman aged 45-65 years with acute or convalescent COVID-19.

The V and J genes are TRBV4-1 and TRBJ1-1, with a possible D match to TRBD1 (5 bases). Germline V gene lookup returns CDR1 MGHRA and CDR2 YSYEKL. The CDR3 consists of 13 residues. Trimming left V 0 bases short and J 11 bases short, with 13 bases between. The CDR3 loop reads CASSQDGRGSAFF. As DNA, the CDR3 is TGCGCCAGCAGCCAAGATGGGAGGGGAAGTGCTTTCTTT.

This chain links TRBV11-2 with TRBJ2-7, with D possibly being TRBD2 (7 bases). This CDR3 has 18 amino acids. V lost 1 base and J lost 0, with 19 bases in between. Germline lookup yields CDR1 SGHAT and CDR2 FQNNGV. The CDR3 spells CASSLGRLRGGSSYEQYF. As DNA, the CDR3 is TGTGCCAGCAGCTTAGGTCGGTTGAGGGGGGGGTCCTCCTACGAGCAGTACTTC.